The clone carrying this T cell receptor beta chain was observed at least ten times. Time point here: blood at routine non-recurrence follow-up after resection. The entry originates in a study of spatial heterogeneity in lung cancer. Study details: Researchers sequenced follow-up PBMC samples if they had them, and these came a median of approximately 26 months after resection. Among detected sequences, beta-chain ones consistently exceeded alpha-chain ones in number.

The germline CDR1 and CDR2 sequences are MNHEY and SMNVEV (reference sequence). Trimming took 3 bases from V and 3 from J, leaving 13 bases between them. This CDR3 has 15 amino acids. One entry per CDR3 protein results from TCRdb running MiXCR on the 5' RACE reads. This sample yields about 17,000 distinct CDR3 sequences, of which 15% to 20% are seen a single time; 5.5% to 7% belongs to the top ten. This receptor was identified in a male donor with early-stage non-small cell lung cancer. The rearrangement links TRBV27 to TRBJ2-3, with a weak D call TRBD2 (7 bases). Here the sequenced sample was PBMCs, taken at follow-up. This chain's CDR3 is CASSFIRGATDTQYF. DNA for the CDR3: TGTGCCAGCAGTTTCATCCGGGGGGCAACAGATACGCAGTATTTT.